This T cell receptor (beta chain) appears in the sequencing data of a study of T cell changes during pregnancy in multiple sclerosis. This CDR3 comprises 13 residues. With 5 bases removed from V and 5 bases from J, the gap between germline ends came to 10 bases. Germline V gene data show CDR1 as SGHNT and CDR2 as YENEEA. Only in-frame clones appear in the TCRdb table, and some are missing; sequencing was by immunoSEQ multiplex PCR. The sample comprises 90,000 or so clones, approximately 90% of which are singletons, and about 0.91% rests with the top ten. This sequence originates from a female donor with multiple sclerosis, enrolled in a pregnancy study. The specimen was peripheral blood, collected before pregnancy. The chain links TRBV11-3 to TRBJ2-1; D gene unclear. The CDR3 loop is CASSPLEDNEQFF. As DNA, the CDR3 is TGTGCCAGCAGCCCCCTCGAGGACAATGAGCAGTTCTTC.